This TCR beta chain was captured in a study of cytomegalovirus exposure and HLA in healthy donors. Study-level results: Apparent HLA restriction characterized most CMV-associated TCR beta chains in a later analysis. Donor immune exposure was known only as CMV serostatus. A later analysis showed TCR association rates differing by HLA locus, peaking at DRB1 and lowest at HLA-C.

It was with 60 Vbeta and 13 Jbeta primers that the PCR ran. In the original processing: An analysis that came later counted 73 million or so unique TCR beta chains, around 12 million shared. Some clones are missing from TCRdb's copy, which holds only in-frame ones; the method was immunoSEQ multiplex PCR. D and trimming were read from the DNA, whereas the V and J calls and clone size are those reported in that table. Of 43,000 or so clones detected, under 65% appear once; the ten largest clones hold 8.7%. To note about this clone: Its matching antigen is unknown.

Germline CDR1 MDHEN, CDR2 SYDVKM. Trimming stripped 5 bases from V and 7 bases from J, with 11 bases between. The CDR3 spans 12 residues. The chain links TRBV28 to TRBJ1-2, with D possibly TRBD1 on 5 matching bases. This TCR was sampled from a human donor in good health. Sequencing was done on a sample of PBMCs. CDR3 in amino acids: CASSPSQGGYTF. In DNA form, the CDR3 reads TGTGCCAGCAGTCCTTCCCAGGGTGGCTACACCTTC.